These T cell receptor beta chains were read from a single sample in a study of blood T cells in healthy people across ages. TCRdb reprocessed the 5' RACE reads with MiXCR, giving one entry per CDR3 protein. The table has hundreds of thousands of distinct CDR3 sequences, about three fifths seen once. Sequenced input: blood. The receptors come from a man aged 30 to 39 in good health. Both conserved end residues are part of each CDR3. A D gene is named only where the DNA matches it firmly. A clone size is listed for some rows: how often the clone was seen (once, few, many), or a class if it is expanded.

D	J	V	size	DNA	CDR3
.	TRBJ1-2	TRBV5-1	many	TGCGCCAGCAGCCCGAAAACCGGGACATCTTATGGCTACACCTTC	CASSPKTGTSYGYTF
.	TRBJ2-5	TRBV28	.	TGTGCCAGCAGTTTACCGGCAGTAGAGCAGTACTTC	CASSLPAVEQYF
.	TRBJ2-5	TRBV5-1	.	TGCGCCAGCAGCTCCGGGGACGAAGAGACCCAGTACTTC	CASSSGDEETQYF
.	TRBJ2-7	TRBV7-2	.	TGTGCCAGCAGCTTAGCGGGGCGGGTGGGCGAGCAGTACTTC	CASSLAGRVGEQYF
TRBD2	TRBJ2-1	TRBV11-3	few	TGTGCCAGCAGCAAAAATCGGGGGGGATACAATGAGCAGTTCTTC	CASSKNRGGYNEQFF
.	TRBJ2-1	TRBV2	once	TGTGCCAGCAAGGGGGGCCGAGCGGGGTACAATGAGCAGTTCTTC	CASKGGRAGYNEQFF
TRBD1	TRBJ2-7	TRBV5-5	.	TGTGCCAGCAGCCCTCTGGGACAGGCGAACTACGAGCAGTACTTC	CASSPLGQANYEQYF
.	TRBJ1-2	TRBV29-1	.	TGCAGCGTTGACAGATTCTATGGCTACACCTTC	CSVDRFYGYTF
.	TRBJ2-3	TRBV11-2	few	TGTGCCAGCAGACGGGATACGCAGTATTTT	CASRRDTQYF
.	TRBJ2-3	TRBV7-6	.	TGTGCCAGCAGCGTAGGTGAATTTGGTACGCAGTATTTT	CASSVGEFGTQYF
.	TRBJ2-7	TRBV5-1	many	TGCGCCAGCAGCCCCAGGGGGGGCGGGAGCTCCTACGAGCAGTACTTC	CASSPRGGGSSYEQYF
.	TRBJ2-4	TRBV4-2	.	TGTGCCAGCAGCCAAGGTCCCTGGGGCGGGCGAAACATTCAGTACTTC	CASSQGPWGGRNIQYF
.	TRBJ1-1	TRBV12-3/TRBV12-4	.	TGTGCCAGCAGTTGGGAGAGACCCCAAGCTTTCTTT	CASSWERPQAFF
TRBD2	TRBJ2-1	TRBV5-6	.	TGTGCCAGCAGCTTCACAGGGACTAGTCATATTCATGAGCAGTTCTTC	CASSFTGTSHIHEQFF
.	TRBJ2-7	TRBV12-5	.	TGTGCTAGTGGTCCCGGGAGCTCCTACAATGAGCAGTACTTC	CASGPGSSYNEQYF
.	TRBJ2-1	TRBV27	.	TGTGCCAGCGGACCAAACAGGTTATCGGACAATGAGCAGTTCTTC	CASGPNRLSDNEQFF
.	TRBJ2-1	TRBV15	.	TGTGCCACCAGCAGGGAGGGGGCTGAGCAGTTCTTC	CATSREGAEQFF
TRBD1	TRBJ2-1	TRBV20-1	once	TGCAGTGCCCACACAGGGGGCTTGGAGCAGTTCTTC	CSAHTGGLEQFF
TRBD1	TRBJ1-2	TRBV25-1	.	TGTGCCAGCAGTGAAAGGGGACAGGCCTATGGCTACACCTTC	CASSERGQAYGYTF
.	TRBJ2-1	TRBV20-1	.	TGCAGTGCTAGACAGGTTCCAAGCTCCTACAATGAGCAGTTCTTC	CSARQVPSSYNEQFF
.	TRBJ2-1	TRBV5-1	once	TGCGCCAGCAGCTTGAGACAGAGCGCCTACTACAATGAGCAGTTCTTC	CASSLRQSAYYNEQFF
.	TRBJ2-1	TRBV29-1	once	TGCAGCGTGACCCCGAGCGGAACGTACGAGCAGTTCTTC	CSVTPSGTYEQFF
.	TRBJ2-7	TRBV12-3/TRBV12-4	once	TGTGCCAGCAGCTACTGGAGAGTGAGAACCTACGAGCAGTACTTC	CASSYWRVRTYEQYF
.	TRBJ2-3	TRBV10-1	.	TGCGCCAGCAGTGACGGAGCGAAATCCACAGATACGCAGTATTTT	CASSDGAKSTDTQYF
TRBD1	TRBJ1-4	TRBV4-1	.	TGCGCCAGCAGCCATGTAGGACAGGGACTGTTTTTT	CASSHVGQGLFF
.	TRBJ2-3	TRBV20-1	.	TGCAGTGCTAGAGATTCATTCGGAGCGGATGTGGGTAGGAGCACAGATACGCAGTATTTT	CSARDSFGADVGRSTDTQYF
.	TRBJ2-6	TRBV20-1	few	TGCAGTGCTAGCCTTATCTCTGGGGCCAACGTCCTGACTTTC	CSASLISGANVLTF
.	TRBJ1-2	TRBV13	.	TGTGCCAGCAGCTTAGTCGGTAGAGTAAGTGGCTACACCTTC	CASSLVGRVSGYTF
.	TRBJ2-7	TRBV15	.	TGTGCCACCAGCAGAGATCCGGGACAAGGCTACGAGCAGTACTTC	CATSRDPGQGYEQYF
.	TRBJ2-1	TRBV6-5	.	TGTGCCAGCAGTTACTCGACCCTGGCGAATGAGCAGTTCTTC	CASSYSTLANEQFF
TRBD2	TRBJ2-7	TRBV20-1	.	TGCAGTGCTCGTGACCTAGCGGGTACTTTCGAGCAGTACTTC	CSARDLAGTFEQYF
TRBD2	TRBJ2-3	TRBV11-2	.	TGTGCCAGCAGCTTAGATTGGCTAGCGGGAGTTGATACGCAGTATTTT	CASSLDWLAGVDTQYF
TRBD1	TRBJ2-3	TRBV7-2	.	TGTGCCAGCAGCTTTCCGGCAGGGGGTACAGATACGCAGTATTTT	CASSFPAGGTDTQYF
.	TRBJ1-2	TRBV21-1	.	TGTGCCAGCAGCAAAGATGGACAGGGGGGCTATGGCTACACCTTC	CASSKDGQGGYGYTF
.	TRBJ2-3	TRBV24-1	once	TGTGCCACCAGTGACCCGATTTCAGCAGATACGCAGTATTTT	CATSDPISADTQYF
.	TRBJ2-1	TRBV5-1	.	TGCGCCAGCAGCTACTCGGCCCCAGGGACCCATGAGCAGTTCTTC	CASSYSAPGTHEQFF
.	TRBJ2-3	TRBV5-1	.	TGCGCCAGCAGTTACCCTGACCCGGATACGCAGTATTTT	CASSYPDPDTQYF